The rows below give T cell receptor beta chains drawn from one sample of a study of regulatory T cells in long-lasting Graves disease. MiXCR, applied by TCRdb to the multiplex PCR reads, yields one record per CDR3 protein. This table has around 400,000 distinct CDR3 sequences, less than 20% appearing once. The sequenced sample was peripheral blood mononuclear cells (PBMCs), obtained at new diagnosis, from a patient treated with antithyroid drugs. The receptors shown here come from a female donor with Graves disease. Each CDR3 is given with its conserved first and last residue. D genes are given only for firm matches. Clone size, where shown, is once, few, many, or a class for clones that have expanded.

V gene: TRBV2; J gene: TRBJ1-5; clone size: many; D gene: NA; CDR3 protein: CASSGVGSGNQPQHF; CDR3 DNA: TGTGCCAGCAGCGGTGTGGGATCAGGCAATCAGCCCCAGCATTTT
V gene: TRBV2; J gene: TRBJ2-7; clone size: many; D gene: NA; CDR3 protein: CASMKRGTAYEQYF; CDR3 DNA: TGTGCCAGCATGAAACGGGGTACAGCCTACGAGCAGTACTTC
V gene: TRBV18; J gene: TRBJ2-7; clone size: once; D gene: NA; CDR3 protein: CASSPSAGALNHEQYF; CDR3 DNA: TGTGCCAGCTCACCGTCGGCAGGGGCCCTCAACCACGAGCAGTACTTC
V gene: TRBV30; J gene: TRBJ2-7; clone size: few; D gene: NA; CDR3 protein: CAWSVHPRDEQYF; CDR3 DNA: TGTGCCTGGAGTGTACACCCTCGGGACGAGCAGTACTTC
V gene: TRBV6-1; J gene: TRBJ2-1; clone size: few; D gene: TRBD2; CDR3 protein: CASRPSGGSYNEQFF; CDR3 DNA: TGTGCCAGCAGGCCTAGCGGTGGCTCCTACAATGAGCAGTTCTTC
V gene: TRBV29-1; J gene: TRBJ1-1; clone size: many; D gene: NA; CDR3 protein: CSVGSVSSDEAFF; CDR3 DNA: TGCAGCGTTGGGTCAGTCAGTAGTGATGAAGCTTTCTTT
V gene: TRBV30; J gene: TRBJ1-1; clone size: NA; D gene: TRBD1; CDR3 protein: CAWKGRGRTEAFF; CDR3 DNA: TGTGCCTGGAAAGGCAGGGGGCGGACTGAAGCTTTCTTT
V gene: TRBV5-1; J gene: TRBJ2-1; clone size: NA; D gene: NA; CDR3 protein: CASSRREVSEQEFF; CDR3 DNA: TGCGCCAGCAGCCGACGTGAGGTCAGCGAACAGGAGTTCTTC
V gene: TRBV7-9; J gene: TRBJ2-3; clone size: many; D gene: TRBD2; CDR3 protein: CASSFQRGSTDTQYF; CDR3 DNA: TGTGCCAGCAGCTTCCAGCGGGGGAGCACAGATACGCAGTATTTT
V gene: TRBV4-3; J gene: TRBJ2-4; clone size: NA; D gene: NA; CDR3 protein: CASSQSRFRERAKNIQYF; CDR3 DNA: TGCGCCAGCAGTCAAAGCCGGTTCCGGGAGAGGGCCAAAAACATTCAGTACTTC
V gene: TRBV12-5; J gene: TRBJ1-1; clone size: many; D gene: NA; CDR3 protein: CASGPLGPAMNTEAFF; CDR3 DNA: TGTGCTAGTGGTCCCCTTGGTCCGGCGATGAACACTGAAGCTTTCTTT
V gene: TRBV7-9; J gene: TRBJ2-7; clone size: NA; D gene: NA; CDR3 protein: CASSATGRAYEQYF; CDR3 DNA: TGTGCCAGCAGCGCCACCGGACGGGCCTACGAGCAGTACTTC
V gene: TRBV4-1; J gene: TRBJ2-3; clone size: few; D gene: NA; CDR3 protein: CASSQGQGTTDTQYF; CDR3 DNA: TGCGCCAGCAGCCAAGGGCAGGGGACCACAGATACGCAGTATTTT
V gene: TRBV4-1; J gene: TRBJ2-7; clone size: few; D gene: NA; CDR3 protein: CASSQVTTPTYEQYF; CDR3 DNA: TGCGCCAGCAGCCAAGTTACAACACCAACCTACGAGCAGTACTTC